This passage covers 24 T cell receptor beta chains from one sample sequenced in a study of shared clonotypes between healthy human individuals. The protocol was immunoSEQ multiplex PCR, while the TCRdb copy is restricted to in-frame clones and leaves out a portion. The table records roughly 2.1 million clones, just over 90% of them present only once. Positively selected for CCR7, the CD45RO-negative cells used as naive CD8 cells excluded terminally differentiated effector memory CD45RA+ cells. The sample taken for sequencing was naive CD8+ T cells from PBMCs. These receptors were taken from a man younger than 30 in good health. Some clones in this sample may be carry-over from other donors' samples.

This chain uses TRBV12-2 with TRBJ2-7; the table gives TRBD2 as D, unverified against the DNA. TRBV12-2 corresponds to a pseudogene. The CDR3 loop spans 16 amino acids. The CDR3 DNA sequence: TGTGCAAGTCGCTTAGAGGGAGAGAAGAGCTCCTACGAGCAGTACTTC. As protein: CASRLEGEKSSYEQYF.

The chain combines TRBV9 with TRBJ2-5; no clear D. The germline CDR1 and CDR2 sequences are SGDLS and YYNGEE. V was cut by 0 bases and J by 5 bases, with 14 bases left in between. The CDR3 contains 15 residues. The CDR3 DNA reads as TGTGCCAGCAGCGTAGTAGATCGTGGTAGGGAGACCCAGTACTTC. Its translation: CASSVVDRGRETQYF.

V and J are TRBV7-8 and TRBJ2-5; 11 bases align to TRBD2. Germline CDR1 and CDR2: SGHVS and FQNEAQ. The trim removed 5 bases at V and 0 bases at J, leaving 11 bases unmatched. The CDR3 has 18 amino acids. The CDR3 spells CASSPIGLAGGNQETQYF. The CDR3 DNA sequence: TGTGCCAGCAGCCCAATAGGTCTAGCGGGAGGTAACCAAGAGACCCAGTACTTC.

CDR3: CASSPIAGPYNEQFF. The CDR3 DNA reads as TGTGCCAGCTCACCAATAGCGGGGCCCTACAATGAGCAGTTCTTC. J is TRBJ2-1 and V is TRBV18; 8 nucleotides line up with TRBD2. V was clipped by 2 bases and J by 2 bases; unmatched bases: 2. Looked up from germline, CDR1 is KGHSH and CDR2 is LQKENI. The CDR3 has 15 residues.

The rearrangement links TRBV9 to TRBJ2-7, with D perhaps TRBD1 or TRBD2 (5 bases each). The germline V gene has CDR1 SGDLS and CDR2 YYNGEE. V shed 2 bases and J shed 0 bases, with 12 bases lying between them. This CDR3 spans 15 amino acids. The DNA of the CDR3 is TGTGCCAGCAGCGTTGATGGGACGTACTCCTACGAGCAGTACTTC. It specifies CASSVDGTYSYEQYF. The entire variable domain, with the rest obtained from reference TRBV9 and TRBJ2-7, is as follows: DSGVTQTPKHLITATGQRVTLRCSPRSGDLSVYWYQQSLDQGLQFLIQYYNGEERAKGNILERFSAQQFPDLHSELNLSSLELGDSALYFCASSVDGTYSYEQYFGPGTRLTVT.

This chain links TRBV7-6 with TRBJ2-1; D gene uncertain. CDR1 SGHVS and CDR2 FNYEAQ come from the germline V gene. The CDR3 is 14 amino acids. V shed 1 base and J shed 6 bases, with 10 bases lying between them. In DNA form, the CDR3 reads TGTGCCAGCAGCTTAGAGGCCTCCCGCAATGAGCAGTTCTTC. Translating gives CASSLEASRNEQFF.

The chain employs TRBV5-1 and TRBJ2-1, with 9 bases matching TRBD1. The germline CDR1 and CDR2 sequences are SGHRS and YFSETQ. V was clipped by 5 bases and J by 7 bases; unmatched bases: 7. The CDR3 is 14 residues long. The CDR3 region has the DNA TGCGCCAGCAGAAACCGGGACAGGGCGAATGAGCAGTTCTTC. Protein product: CASRNRDRANEQFF.

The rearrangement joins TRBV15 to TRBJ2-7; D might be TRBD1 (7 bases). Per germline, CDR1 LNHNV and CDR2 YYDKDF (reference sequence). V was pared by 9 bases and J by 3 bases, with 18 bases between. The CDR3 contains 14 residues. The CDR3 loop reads CATKSTGRNYEQYF. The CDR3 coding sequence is TGTGCCACAAAATCGACAGGGAGGAACTACGAGCAGTACTTC.

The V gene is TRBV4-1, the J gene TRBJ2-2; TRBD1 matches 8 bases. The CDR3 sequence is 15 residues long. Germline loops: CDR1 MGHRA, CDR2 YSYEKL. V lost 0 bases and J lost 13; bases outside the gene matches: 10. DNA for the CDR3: TGCGCCAGCAGCCAAGATGTGGCAGGGGGCGGAGGGCTGTTTTTT. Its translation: CASSQDVAGGGGLFF.

This chain's CDR3 is CASSYRGQQQYF. The CDR3 DNA reads TGTGCCAGCAGTTATAGGGGGCAACAGCAGTACTTC. V is TRBV28 and J is TRBJ2-7; 7 positions match TRBD1. The CDR3 consists of 12 residues. V shed 4 bases and J 8 bases; nucleotides not matched to a gene: 5. In germline, CDR1 is MDHEN, CDR2 SYDVKM.

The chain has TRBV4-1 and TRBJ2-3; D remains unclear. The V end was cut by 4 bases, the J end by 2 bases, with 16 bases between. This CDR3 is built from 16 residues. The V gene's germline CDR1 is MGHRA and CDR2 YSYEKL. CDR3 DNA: TGCGCCAGCAGCCCCGACTTTCTGAGGTCCACAGATACGCAGTATTTT. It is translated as CASSPDFLRSTDTQYF.

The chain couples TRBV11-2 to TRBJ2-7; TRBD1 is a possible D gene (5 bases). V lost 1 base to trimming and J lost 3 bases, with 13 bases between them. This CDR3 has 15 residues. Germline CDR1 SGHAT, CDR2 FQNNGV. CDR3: CASSLGAGIYYEQYF. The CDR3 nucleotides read TGTGCCAGCAGCTTAGGGGCAGGGATATACTACGAGCAGTACTTC.

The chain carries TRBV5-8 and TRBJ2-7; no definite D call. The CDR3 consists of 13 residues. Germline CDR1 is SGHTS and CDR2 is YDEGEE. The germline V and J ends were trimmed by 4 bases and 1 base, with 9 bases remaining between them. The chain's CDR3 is CASSPLESYEQYF. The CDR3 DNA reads TGTGCCAGCAGCCCCCTAGAGTCCTACGAGCAGTACTTC.

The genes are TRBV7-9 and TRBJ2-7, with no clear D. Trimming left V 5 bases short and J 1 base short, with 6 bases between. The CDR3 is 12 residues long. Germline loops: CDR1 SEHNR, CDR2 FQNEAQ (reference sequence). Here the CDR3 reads CASSQNSYEQYF. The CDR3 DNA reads TGTGCCAGCAGCCAAAATTCCTACGAGCAGTACTTC. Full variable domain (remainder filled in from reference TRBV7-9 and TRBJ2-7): DTGVSQNPRHKITKRGQNVTFRCDPISEHNRLYWYRQTLGQGPEFLTYFQNEAQLEKSRLLSDRFSAERPKGSFSTLEIQRTEQGDSAMYLCASSQNSYEQYFGPGTRLTVT.

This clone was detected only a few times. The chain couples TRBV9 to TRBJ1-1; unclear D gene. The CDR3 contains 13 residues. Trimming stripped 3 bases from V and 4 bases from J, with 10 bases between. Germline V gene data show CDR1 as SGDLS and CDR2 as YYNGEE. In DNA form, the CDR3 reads TGTGCCAGCAGCGCGATTGGTCGCACTGAAGCTTTCTTT. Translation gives CASSAIGRTEAFF.

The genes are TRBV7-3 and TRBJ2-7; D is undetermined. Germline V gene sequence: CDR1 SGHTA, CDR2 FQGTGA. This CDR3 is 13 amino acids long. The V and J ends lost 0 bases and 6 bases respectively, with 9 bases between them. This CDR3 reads CASSLTPVGEQYF. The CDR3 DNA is TGTGCCAGCAGCTTAACGCCCGTGGGCGAGCAGTACTTC.

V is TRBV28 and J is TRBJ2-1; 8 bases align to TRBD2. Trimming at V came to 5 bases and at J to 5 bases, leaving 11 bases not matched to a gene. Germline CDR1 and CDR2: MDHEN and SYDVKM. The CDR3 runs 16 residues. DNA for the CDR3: TGTGCCAGCAGTGGCACCTCAGCGGGAGTGGACAATGAGCAGTTCTTC. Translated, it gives CASSGTSAGVDNEQFF.

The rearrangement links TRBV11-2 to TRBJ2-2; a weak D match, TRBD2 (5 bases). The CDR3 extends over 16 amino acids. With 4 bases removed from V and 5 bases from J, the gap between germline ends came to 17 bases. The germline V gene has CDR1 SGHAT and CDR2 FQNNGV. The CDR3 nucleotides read TGTGCCAGCAGCTATCCCTTGGGTCGGGAAACCGGGGAGCTGTTTTTT. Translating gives CASSYPLGRETGELFF.

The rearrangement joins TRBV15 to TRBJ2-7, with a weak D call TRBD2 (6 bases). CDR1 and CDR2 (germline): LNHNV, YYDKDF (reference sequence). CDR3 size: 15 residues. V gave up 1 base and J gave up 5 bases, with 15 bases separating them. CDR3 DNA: TGTGCCACCAGCAGAGTTTTGGGTGGGGGGAACGAGCAGTACTTC. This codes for CATSRVLGGGNEQYF.

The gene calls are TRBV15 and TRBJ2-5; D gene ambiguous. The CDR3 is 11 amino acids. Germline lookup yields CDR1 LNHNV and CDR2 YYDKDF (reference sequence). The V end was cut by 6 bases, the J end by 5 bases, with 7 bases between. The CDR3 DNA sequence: TGTGCCACCAGTCTGAGGGAGACCCAGTACTTC. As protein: CATSLRETQYF.

DNA of the CDR3: TGTGCCAGCAGTTTATGGGGGACAGGGACTGAAGCTTTCTTT. Encoded protein: CASSLWGTGTEAFF. The V and J genes are TRBV27 and TRBJ1-1, with 9 bases aligning to TRBD1. CDR1 and CDR2 from the germline V gene are MNHEY and SMNVEV (reference sequence). This CDR3 region has 14 residues. V shed 1 base and J 5 bases; nucleotides not matched to a gene: 2.

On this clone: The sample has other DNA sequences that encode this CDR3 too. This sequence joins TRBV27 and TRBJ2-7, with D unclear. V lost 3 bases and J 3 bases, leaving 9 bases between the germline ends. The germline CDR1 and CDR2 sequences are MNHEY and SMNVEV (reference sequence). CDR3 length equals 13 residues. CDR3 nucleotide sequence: TGTGCCAGCAGTTTTGGCCCCCTCTACGAGCAGTACTTC. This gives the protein CASSFGPLYEQYF.

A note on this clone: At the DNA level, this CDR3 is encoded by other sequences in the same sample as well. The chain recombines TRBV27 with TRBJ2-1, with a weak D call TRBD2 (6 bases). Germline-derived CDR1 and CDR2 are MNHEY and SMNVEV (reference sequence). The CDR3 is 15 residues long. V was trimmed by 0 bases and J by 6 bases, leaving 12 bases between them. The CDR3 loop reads CASSLSAGLGNEQFF. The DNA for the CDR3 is TGTGCCAGCAGTTTATCCGCGGGGCTTGGCAATGAGCAGTTCTTC.

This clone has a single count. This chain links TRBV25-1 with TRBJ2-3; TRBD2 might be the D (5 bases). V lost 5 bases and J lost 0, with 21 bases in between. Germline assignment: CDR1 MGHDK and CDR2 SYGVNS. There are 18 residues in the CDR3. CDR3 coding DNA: TGTGCCAGCAGTCCGATTTACGGGAAAGGTTCCAGCACAGATACGCAGTATTTT. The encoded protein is CASSPIYGKGSSTDTQYF.